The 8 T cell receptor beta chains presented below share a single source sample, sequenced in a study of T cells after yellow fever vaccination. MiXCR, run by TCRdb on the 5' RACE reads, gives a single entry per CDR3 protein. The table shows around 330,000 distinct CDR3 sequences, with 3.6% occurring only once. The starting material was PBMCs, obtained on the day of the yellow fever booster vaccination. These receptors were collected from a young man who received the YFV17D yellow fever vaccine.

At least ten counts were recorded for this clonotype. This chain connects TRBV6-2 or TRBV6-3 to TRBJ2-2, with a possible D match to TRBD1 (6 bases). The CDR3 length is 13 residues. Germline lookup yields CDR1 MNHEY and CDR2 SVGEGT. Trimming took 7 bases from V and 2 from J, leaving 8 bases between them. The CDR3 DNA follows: TGTGCCAGCATGGGGACAAACACCGGGGAGCTGTTTTTT. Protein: CASMGTNTGELFF.

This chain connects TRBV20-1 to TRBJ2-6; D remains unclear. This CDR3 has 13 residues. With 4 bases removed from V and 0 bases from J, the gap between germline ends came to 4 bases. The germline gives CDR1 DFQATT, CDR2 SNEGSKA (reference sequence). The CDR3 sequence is CSAKISGANVLTF. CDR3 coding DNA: TGCAGTGCTAAAATCTCTGGGGCCAACGTCCTGACTTTC.

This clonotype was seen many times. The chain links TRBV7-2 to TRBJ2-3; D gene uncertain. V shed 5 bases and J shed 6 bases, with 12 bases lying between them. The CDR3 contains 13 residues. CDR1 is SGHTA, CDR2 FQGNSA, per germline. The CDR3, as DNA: TGTGCCAGCAGCCGCACCCACCGGGATACGCAGTATTTT. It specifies CASSRTHRDTQYF.

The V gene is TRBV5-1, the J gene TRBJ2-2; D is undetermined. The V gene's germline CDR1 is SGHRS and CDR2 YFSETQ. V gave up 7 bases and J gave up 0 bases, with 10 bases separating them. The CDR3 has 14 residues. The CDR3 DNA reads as TGCGCCAGCTGCATTGAGGCGAACACCGGGGAGCTGTTTTTT. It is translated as CASCIEANTGELFF.

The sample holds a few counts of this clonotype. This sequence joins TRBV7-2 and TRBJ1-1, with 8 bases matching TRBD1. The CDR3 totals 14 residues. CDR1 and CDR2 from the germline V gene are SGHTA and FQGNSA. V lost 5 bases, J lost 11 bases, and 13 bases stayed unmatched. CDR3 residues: CASSQSRDRSAAFF. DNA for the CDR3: TGTGCCAGCAGCCAAAGCCGGGACAGGTCAGCGGCTTTCTTT.

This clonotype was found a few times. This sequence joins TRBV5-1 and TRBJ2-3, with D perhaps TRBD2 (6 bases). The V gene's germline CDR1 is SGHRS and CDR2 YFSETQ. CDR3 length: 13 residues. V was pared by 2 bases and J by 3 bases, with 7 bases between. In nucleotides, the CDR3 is TGCGCCAGCAGCTTCCTAGCGACAGATACGCAGTATTTT. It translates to CASSFLATDTQYF.

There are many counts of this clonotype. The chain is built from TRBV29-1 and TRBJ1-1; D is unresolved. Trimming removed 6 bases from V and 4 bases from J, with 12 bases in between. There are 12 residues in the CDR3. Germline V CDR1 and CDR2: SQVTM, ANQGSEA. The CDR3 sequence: CSVPARSTEAFF. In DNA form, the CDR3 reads TGCAGCGTGCCTGCCAGGTCCACTGAAGCTTTCTTT. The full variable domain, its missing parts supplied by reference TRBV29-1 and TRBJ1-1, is SAVISQKPSRDICQRGTSLTIQCQVDSQVTMMFWYRQQPGQSLTLIATANQGSEATYESGFVIDKFPISRPNLTFSTLTVSNMSPEDSSIYLCSVPARSTEAFFGQGTRLTVV.

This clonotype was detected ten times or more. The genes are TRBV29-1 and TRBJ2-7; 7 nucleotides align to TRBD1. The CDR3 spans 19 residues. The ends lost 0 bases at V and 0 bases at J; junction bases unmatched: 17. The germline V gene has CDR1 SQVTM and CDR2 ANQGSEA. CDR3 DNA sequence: TGCAGCGTTGAAGAGAGGGGAGAACAGGGGCGCTTGAGCTCCTACGAGCAGTACTTC. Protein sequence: CSVEERGEQGRLSSYEQYF.